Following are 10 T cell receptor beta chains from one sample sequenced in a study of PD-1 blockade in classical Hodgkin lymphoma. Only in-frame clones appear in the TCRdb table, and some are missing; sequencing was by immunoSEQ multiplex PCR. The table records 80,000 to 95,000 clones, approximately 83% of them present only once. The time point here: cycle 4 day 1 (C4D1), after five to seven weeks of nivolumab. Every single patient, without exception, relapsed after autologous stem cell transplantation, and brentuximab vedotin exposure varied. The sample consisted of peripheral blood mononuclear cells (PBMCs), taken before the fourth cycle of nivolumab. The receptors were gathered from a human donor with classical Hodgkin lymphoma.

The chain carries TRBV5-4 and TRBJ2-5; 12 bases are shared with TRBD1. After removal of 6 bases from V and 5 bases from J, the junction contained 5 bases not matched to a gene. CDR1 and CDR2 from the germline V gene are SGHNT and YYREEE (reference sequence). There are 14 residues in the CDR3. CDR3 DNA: TGTGCCAGCAAAAGGGACAGGGGGCCGGAGACCCAGTACTTC. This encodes CASKRDRGPETQYF. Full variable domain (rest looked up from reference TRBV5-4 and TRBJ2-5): ETGVTQSPTHLIKTRGQQVTLRCSSQSGHNTVSWYQQALGQGPQFIFQYYREEENGRGNFPPRFSGLQFPNYSSELNVNALELDDSALYLCASKRDRGPETQYFGPGTRLLVL.

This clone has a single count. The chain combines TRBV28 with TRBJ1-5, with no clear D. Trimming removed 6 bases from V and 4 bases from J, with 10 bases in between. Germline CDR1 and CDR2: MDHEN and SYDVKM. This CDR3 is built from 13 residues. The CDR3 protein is CASSTGLNQPQHF. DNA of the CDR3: TGTGCCAGCAGCACCGGCCTTAATCAGCCCCAGCATTTT.

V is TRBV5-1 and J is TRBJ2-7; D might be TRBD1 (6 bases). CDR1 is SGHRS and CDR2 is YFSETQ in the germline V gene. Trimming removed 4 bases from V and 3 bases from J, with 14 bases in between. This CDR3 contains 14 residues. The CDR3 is CASSPRDKVYEQYF. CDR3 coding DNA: TGCGCCAGCAGCCCCCGGGACAAGGTCTACGAGCAGTACTTC.

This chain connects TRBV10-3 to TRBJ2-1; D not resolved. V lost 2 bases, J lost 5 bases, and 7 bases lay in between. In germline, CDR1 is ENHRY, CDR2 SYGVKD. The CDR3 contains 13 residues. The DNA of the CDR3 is TGTGCCATCAGTGAGCTAAACAACAATGAGCAGTTCTTC. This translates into CAISELNNNEQFF.

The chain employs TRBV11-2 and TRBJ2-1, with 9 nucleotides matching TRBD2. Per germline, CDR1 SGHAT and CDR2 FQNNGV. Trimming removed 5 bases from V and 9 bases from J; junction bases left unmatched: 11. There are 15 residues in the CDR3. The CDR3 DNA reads TGTGCCAGCAGCCACGCGACTAGCGGAGCATTTGAGCAGTTCTTC. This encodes CASSHATSGAFEQFF.

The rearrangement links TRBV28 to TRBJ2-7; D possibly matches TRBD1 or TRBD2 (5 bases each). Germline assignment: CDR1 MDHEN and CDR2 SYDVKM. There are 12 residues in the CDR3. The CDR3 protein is CDARDGFYEQYF. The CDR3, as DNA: TGTGACGCGAGGGACGGATTCTACGAGCAGTACTTC. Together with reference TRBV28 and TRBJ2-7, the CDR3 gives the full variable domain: DVKVTQSSRYLVKRTGEKVFLECVQDMDHENMFWYRQDPGLGLRLIYFSYDVKMKEKGDIPEGYSVSREKKERFSLILESASTNQTSMYLCDARDGFYEQYFGPGTRLTVT.

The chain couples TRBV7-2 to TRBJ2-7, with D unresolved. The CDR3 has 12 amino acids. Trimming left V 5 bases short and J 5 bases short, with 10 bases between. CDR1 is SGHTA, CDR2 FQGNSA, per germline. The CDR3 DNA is TGTGCCAGCAGCAGGAGACGGGACGAGCAGTACTTC. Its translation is CASSRRRDEQYF.

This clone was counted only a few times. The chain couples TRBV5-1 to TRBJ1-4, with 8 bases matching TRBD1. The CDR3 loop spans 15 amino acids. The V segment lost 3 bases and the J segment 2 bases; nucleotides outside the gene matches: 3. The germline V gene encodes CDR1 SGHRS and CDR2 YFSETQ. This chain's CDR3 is CASSSTGGTNEKLFF. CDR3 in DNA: TGCGCCAGCAGCTCTACAGGGGGGACTAATGAAAAACTGTTTTTT.

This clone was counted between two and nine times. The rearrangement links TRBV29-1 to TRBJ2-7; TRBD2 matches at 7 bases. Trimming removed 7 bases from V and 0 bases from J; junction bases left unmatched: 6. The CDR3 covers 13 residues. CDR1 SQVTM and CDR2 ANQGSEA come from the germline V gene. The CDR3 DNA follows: TGCAGCGCCCGAGCGGGAAGCTCCTACGAGCAGTACTTC. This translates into CSARAGSSYEQYF.

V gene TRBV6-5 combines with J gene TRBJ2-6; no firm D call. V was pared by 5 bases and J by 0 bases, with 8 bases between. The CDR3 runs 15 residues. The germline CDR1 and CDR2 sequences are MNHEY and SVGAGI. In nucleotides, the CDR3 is TGTGCCAGCAGTGGGTGGCTCTCTGGGGCCAACGTCCTGACTTTC. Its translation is CASSGWLSGANVLTF.